This is a list of T cell receptor beta chains from one sample in a study of T cells in Graves' hyperthyroidism and ophthalmopathy. Using its own MiXCR run on the multiplex PCR reads, TCRdb lists one record per CDR3 protein. The sample has hundreds of thousands of distinct CDR3 sequences; 16% are singletons. Sequenced material: blood. Receptors were obtained from a woman aged 40 to 50 with Graves' ophthalmopathy. CDR3s include the opening cysteine and the closing phenylalanine or tryptophan. The D gene is left open where the match is weak. Rows give clone size only sometimes, using once, few, many, or a class for an expanded clone.

v_gene: TRBV6-1
abundance: many
j_gene: TRBJ2-3
len: 14
d_gene: NA
CDR3aa: CASREGGGADTQYF
CDR3nt: TGTGCCAGCAGGGAAGGTGGAGGGGCAGATACGCAGTATTTT

v_gene: TRBV6-2/TRBV6-3
abundance: many
j_gene: TRBJ2-4
len: 17
d_gene: NA
CDR3aa: CASSYKLRQGGVNIQYF
CDR3nt: TGTGCCAGCAGTTACAAACTACGCCAAGGGGGGGTGAACATTCAGTACTTC

v_gene: TRBV20-1
abundance: few
j_gene: TRBJ2-7
len: 14
d_gene: NA
CDR3aa: CSARGGEPPYEQYF
CDR3nt: TGCAGTGCTAGAGGGGGTGAGCCCCCCTACGAGCAGTACTTC

v_gene: TRBV10-3
abundance: NA
j_gene: TRBJ1-5
len: 14
d_gene: NA
CDR3aa: CAISEGQFNQPQHF
CDR3nt: TGTGCCATCAGTGAGGGCCAGTTCAATCAGCCCCAGCATTTT

v_gene: TRBV10-3
abundance: few
j_gene: TRBJ1-2
len: 14
d_gene: NA
CDR3aa: CAISGRESTYGYTF
CDR3nt: TGTGCCATCAGCGGCCGGGAGAGTACCTATGGCTACACCTTC

v_gene: TRBV6-1
abundance: many
j_gene: TRBJ1-3
len: 11
d_gene: NA
CDR3aa: CASASGNTIYF
CDR3nt: TGTGCCAGCGCCTCTGGAAACACCATATATTTT

v_gene: TRBV11-1
abundance: few
j_gene: TRBJ1-2
len: 13
d_gene: NA
CDR3aa: CASSPDSSYGYTF
CDR3nt: TGTGCCAGCAGCCCCGACTCGAGTTATGGCTACACCTTC

v_gene: TRBV18
abundance: many
j_gene: TRBJ2-7
len: 15
d_gene: TRBD1
CDR3aa: CASSPSGDRVYEQYF
CDR3nt: TGTGCCAGCTCACCTTCCGGGGACAGGGTTTACGAGCAGTACTTC

v_gene: TRBV3-1
abundance: many
j_gene: TRBJ2-5
len: 15
d_gene: TRBD1
CDR3aa: CASSPRTGGAETQYF
CDR3nt: TGTGCCAGCAGCCCCCGGACAGGGGGCGCGGAGACCCAGTACTTC

v_gene: TRBV7-2
abundance: many
j_gene: TRBJ2-3
len: 14
d_gene: NA
CDR3aa: CASSSSAGTDTQYF
CDR3nt: TGTGCCAGCAGCTCGAGCGCGGGCACAGATACGCAGTATTTT

v_gene: TRBV7-3
abundance: once
j_gene: TRBJ2-5
len: 16
d_gene: NA
CDR3aa: CASSQDWGRTKRTQYF
CDR3nt: TGCGCCAGCAGCCAAGATTGGGGACGGACAAAGAGAACCCAGTACTTC

v_gene: TRBV30
abundance: many
j_gene: TRBJ1-1
len: 14
d_gene: NA
CDR3aa: CASKEGIMNTEAFF
CDR3nt: TGTGCCTCGAAGGAGGGGATCATGAACACTGAAGCTTTCTTT

v_gene: TRBV11-2
abundance: many
j_gene: TRBJ2-1
len: 18
d_gene: TRBD2
CDR3aa: CASSGPLGLAVSYNEQFF
CDR3nt: TGTGCCAGCAGCGGTCCACTGGGACTAGCGGTCTCCTACAATGAGCAGTTCTTC

v_gene: TRBV6-2/TRBV6-3
abundance: many
j_gene: TRBJ2-3
len: 14
d_gene: TRBD1
CDR3aa: CASSGTGSTDTQYF
CDR3nt: TGTGCCAGCAGTGGGACAGGGTCGACAGATACGCAGTATTTT

v_gene: TRBV12-3/TRBV12-4
abundance: many
j_gene: TRBJ1-1
len: 13
d_gene: NA
CDR3aa: CASNPGEDTEAFF
CDR3nt: TGTGCCAGCAACCCTGGGGAGGACACTGAAGCTTTCTTT

v_gene: TRBV11-3
abundance: NA
j_gene: TRBJ2-5
len: 15
d_gene: TRBD2
CDR3aa: CASSSSGGAQETQYF
CDR3nt: TGTGCCAGCAGCTCCAGCGGGGGAGCCCAAGAGACCCAGTACTTC

v_gene: TRBV7-9
abundance: NA
j_gene: TRBJ2-7
len: 12
d_gene: NA
CDR3aa: CASSLGTLEQYF
CDR3nt: TGTGCCAGCAGCTTAGGTACCCTGGAGCAGTACTTC

v_gene: TRBV28
abundance: many
j_gene: TRBJ2-7
len: 14
d_gene: NA
CDR3aa: CASSRPSEVYEQYF
CDR3nt: TGTGCCAGCAGTCGACCTAGCGAGGTTTACGAGCAGTACTTC

v_gene: TRBV18
abundance: many
j_gene: TRBJ2-5
len: 16
d_gene: NA
CDR3aa: CASSLEGGVGRKTQYF
CDR3nt: TGTGCCAGCTCACTTGAGGGGGGAGTCGGCAGGAAGACCCAGTACTTC

v_gene: TRBV27
abundance: NA
j_gene: TRBJ1-4
len: 15
d_gene: NA
CDR3aa: CASSYKGMPREKLFF
CDR3nt: TGTGCCAGCAGTTACAAGGGCATGCCGCGGGAAAAACTGTTTTTT

v_gene: TRBV7-2
abundance: many
j_gene: TRBJ2-7
len: 15
d_gene: NA
CDR3aa: CASSSRAYAAYEQYF
CDR3nt: TGTGCCAGCAGCTCAAGGGCGTACGCCGCCTACGAGCAGTACTTC

v_gene: TRBV11-2
abundance: many
j_gene: TRBJ1-1
len: 14
d_gene: NA
CDR3aa: CASSPQLVNTEAFF
CDR3nt: TGTGCCAGCAGCCCGCAGCTAGTTAACACTGAAGCTTTCTTT

v_gene: TRBV30
abundance: many
j_gene: TRBJ1-2
len: 13
d_gene: NA
CDR3aa: CAWSVLTGFGYTF
CDR3nt: TGTGCCTGGAGTGTATTGACGGGTTTTGGCTACACCTTC

v_gene: TRBV4-2
abundance: NA
j_gene: TRBJ2-7
len: 15
d_gene: TRBD2
CDR3aa: CASSPTLGLAYEQYF
CDR3nt: TGTGCCAGCAGCCCCACTTTGGGACTAGCCTACGAGCAGTACTTC

v_gene: TRBV10-3
abundance: once
j_gene: TRBJ2-2
len: 15
d_gene: TRBD1
CDR3aa: CAISPGQLNTGELFF
CDR3nt: TGTGCCATCAGCCCGGGACAGCTAAACACCGGGGAGCTGTTTTTT

v_gene: TRBV6-1
abundance: many
j_gene: TRBJ1-5
len: 17
d_gene: TRBD1
CDR3aa: CASSVGQGLRSNQPQHF
CDR3nt: TGTGCCAGCAGTGTCGGACAGGGGCTTCGGAGCAATCAGCCCCAGCATTTT

v_gene: TRBV30
abundance: many
j_gene: TRBJ1-3
len: 12
d_gene: NA
CDR3aa: CACVPSGNTIYF
CDR3nt: TGTGCCTGCGTGCCCTCTGGAAACACCATATATTTT

v_gene: TRBV28
abundance: many
j_gene: TRBJ2-7
len: 14
d_gene: TRBD1
CDR3aa: CASSTGTGTYEQYF
CDR3nt: TGTGCCAGCAGCACCGGGACAGGAACCTACGAGCAGTACTTC

v_gene: TRBV6-1
abundance: many
j_gene: TRBJ1-5
len: 15
d_gene: TRBD1
CDR3aa: CASSHRDSSNQPQHF
CDR3nt: TGTGCCAGCAGTCACCGGGACAGTAGCAATCAGCCCCAGCATTTT

v_gene: TRBV3-1
abundance: NA
j_gene: TRBJ2-1
len: 12
d_gene: NA
CDR3aa: CASSDPAGEQFF
CDR3nt: TGTGCCAGCAGCGACCCCGCGGGTGAGCAGTTCTTC

v_gene: TRBV11-2
abundance: few
j_gene: TRBJ2-1
len: 12
d_gene: NA
CDR3aa: CASSLEGSQEFF
CDR3nt: TGTGCCAGCAGCTTAGAGGGTTCCCAGGAGTTCTTC

v_gene: TRBV2
abundance: many
j_gene: TRBJ1-2
len: 13
d_gene: TRBD1
CDR3aa: CANNPGQSYGYTF
CDR3nt: TGTGCCAACAATCCGGGACAGAGCTATGGCTACACCTTC

v_gene: TRBV15
abundance: few
j_gene: TRBJ2-7
len: 17
d_gene: NA
CDR3aa: CATSREPWERSEGEQYF
CDR3nt: TGTGCCACCAGCAGAGAACCGTGGGAGCGATCAGAGGGCGAGCAGTACTTC

v_gene: TRBV10-2
abundance: many
j_gene: TRBJ2-2
len: 13
d_gene: TRBD2
CDR3aa: CASSMTSPEELFF
CDR3nt: TGCGCCAGCAGTATGACTAGCCCGGAGGAGCTGTTTTTT

v_gene: TRBV18
abundance: many
j_gene: TRBJ1-1
len: 13
d_gene: NA
CDR3aa: CASSPHENTEAFF
CDR3nt: TGTGCCAGCTCACCACATGAGAACACTGAAGCTTTCTTT

v_gene: TRBV27
abundance: many
j_gene: TRBJ2-1
len: 16
d_gene: NA
CDR3aa: CASSLRVSFTGNEQFF
CDR3nt: TGTGCCAGCAGCCTACGGGTATCCTTTACGGGCAATGAGCAGTTCTTC